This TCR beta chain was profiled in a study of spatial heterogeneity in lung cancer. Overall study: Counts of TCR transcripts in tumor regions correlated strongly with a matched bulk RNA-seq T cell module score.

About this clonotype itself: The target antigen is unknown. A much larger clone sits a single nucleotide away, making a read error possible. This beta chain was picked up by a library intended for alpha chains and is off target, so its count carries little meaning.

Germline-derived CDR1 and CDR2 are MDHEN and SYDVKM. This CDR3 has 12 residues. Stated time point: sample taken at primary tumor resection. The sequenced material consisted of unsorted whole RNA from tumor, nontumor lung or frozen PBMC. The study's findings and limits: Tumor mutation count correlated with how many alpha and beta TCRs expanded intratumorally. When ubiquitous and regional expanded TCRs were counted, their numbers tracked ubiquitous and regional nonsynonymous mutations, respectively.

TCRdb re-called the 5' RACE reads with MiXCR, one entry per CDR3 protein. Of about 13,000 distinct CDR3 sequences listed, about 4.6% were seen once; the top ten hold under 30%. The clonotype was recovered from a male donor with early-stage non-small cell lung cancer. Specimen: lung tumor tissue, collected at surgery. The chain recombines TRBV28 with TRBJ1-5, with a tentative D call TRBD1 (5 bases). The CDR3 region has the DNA TGTGACAGCAGTTTTGGGACTCGGCCCCAGCATTTT. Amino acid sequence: CDSSFGTRPQHF.